Following are 9 T cell receptor beta chains from one sample sequenced in a study of cytomegalovirus exposure and HLA in healthy donors. Use of 60 Vbeta and 13 Jbeta primers characterized the PCR. Sequencing used immunoSEQ multiplex PCR; TCRdb keeps in-frame clones, though not all of them. This table holds roughly 120,000 clones, around 80% found once. The sample taken for sequencing was PBMCs. The receptors were sampled from a man between 45 and 60 years old in good health and CMV-seronegative.

The rearrangement joins TRBV28 to TRBJ1-2; 9 bases fit TRBD1. The CDR3 length is 13 residues. V lost 10 bases to trimming and J lost 8 bases; unmatched junction nucleotides: 11. From germline, CDR1 is MDHEN and CDR2 SYDVKM. CDR3 coding DNA: TGTGCCATTACCCCTAACAGGGGGCGCGGCTACACCTTC. This codes for CAITPNRGRGYTF.

The genes are TRBV5-1 and TRBJ2-5, with D possibly TRBD2 on 6 matching bases. Germline lookup yields CDR1 SGHRS and CDR2 YFSETQ. The CDR3 extends over 14 amino acids. V shed 4 bases and J shed 5 bases, with 15 bases lying between them. The CDR3 region is CASSRDTEGETQYF. In nucleotides, the CDR3 is TGCGCCAGCAGCAGAGACACGGAGGGGGAGACCCAGTACTTC.

This clone was picked up a small number of times. The rearrangement joins TRBV6-1 to TRBJ1-2, with 8 bases fitting TRBD1. The length of the CDR3 is 15 residues. Losses at the gene ends were 6 bases for V and 3 bases for J; bases not matched to a gene: 9. Germline loops: CDR1 MNHNS, CDR2 SASEGT. Written as DNA, the CDR3 is TGTGCCAGCAGGACAACAGGGGGAAAAGACTATGGCTACACCTTC. This gives the protein CASRTTGGKDYGYTF.

This clone has more than one count but fewer than ten. The rearrangement joins TRBV7-2 to TRBJ2-1; 9 positions match TRBD2. The CDR3 length is 15 residues. Trimming removed 0 bases from V and 5 bases from J; junction bases left unmatched: 2. CDR1 SGHTA and CDR2 FQGNSA come from the germline V gene. The CDR3: CASSLAGTSNNEQFF. DNA of the CDR3: TGTGCCAGCAGCTTAGCCGGGACTAGCAACAATGAGCAGTTCTTC.

V is TRBV28 and J is TRBJ1-4; no definite D call. The germline V and J ends were trimmed by 5 bases and 0 bases, with 10 bases remaining between them. The CDR3 length is 15 residues. Germline loops: CDR1 MDHEN, CDR2 SYDVKM. CDR3 in amino acids: CASSQSTATNEKLFF. Written as DNA, the CDR3 is TGTGCCAGCAGTCAATCGACTGCAACTAATGAAAAACTGTTTTTT.

The CDR3 DNA reads as TGTGCCAGCCGGGGATTGGCGGCGGGATCGGCTGAAGCTTTCTTT. As protein: CASRGLAAGSAEAFF. The chain links TRBV2 to TRBJ1-1; D not certain. The germline CDR1 and CDR2 sequences are SNHLY and FYNNEI. V was cut by 8 bases and J by 6 bases, with 22 bases left in between. There are 15 residues in the CDR3.

The gene calls are TRBV4-3 and TRBJ1-2; 7 nucleotides line up with TRBD1. Germline CDR1 LGHNA, CDR2 YSLEER. Losses at the gene ends were 0 bases for V and 2 bases for J; bases not matched to a gene: 6. The CDR3 is 16 amino acids. The CDR3 loop is CASSQEYPQGNYGYTF. CDR3 in DNA: TGCGCCAGCAGCCAAGAGTACCCACAGGGGAACTATGGCTACACCTTC.

This clone has a handful of counts. V gene TRBV5-6 combines with J gene TRBJ2-7, with D maybe TRBD2 (5 bases). This CDR3 has 13 amino acids. From germline, CDR1 is SGHDT and CDR2 YYEEEE. Trimming cost V 3 bases and J 3 bases, with 10 bases left between them. The CDR3 loop is CASSYPGDYEQYF. CDR3 nucleotide sequence: TGTGCCAGCAGCTACCCCGGGGACTACGAGCAGTACTTC.

This clone was observed a handful of times. The chain employs TRBV7-2 and TRBJ1-5; perhaps TRBD1 as D (5 bases). The V gene lost 5 bases and the J gene lost 4 bases, with 15 bases spanning the gap. Germline-derived CDR1 and CDR2 are SGHTA and FQGNSA. The CDR3 sequence is 15 residues long. The CDR3 sequence: CASSRGGDGNQPQHF. The CDR3 DNA sequence: TGTGCCAGCAGCCGGGGGGGGGATGGGAATCAGCCCCAGCATTTT. Supplemented by reference TRBV7-2 and TRBJ1-5, the full variable domain reads GAGVSQSPSNKVTEKGKDVELRCDPISGHTALYWYRQSLGQGLEFLIYFQGNSAPDKSGLPSDRFSAERTGGSVSTLTIQRTQQEDSAVYLCASSRGGDGNQPQHFGDGTRLSIL.